The TCR beta chain described here comes from a study of control samples from healthy donors and cancer patients. The CDR3 length is 13 residues. The V gene end was trimmed by 5 bases and the J gene end by 2 bases; junction bases not matched to a gene: 2. Germline lookup yields CDR1 GTSNPN and CDR2 SVGIG (reference sequence). Sequencing was performed with immunoSEQ multiplex PCR; in TCRdb, only in-frame clones are kept and a portion is missing. The table has approximately 150,000 clones, 70% to 90% seen once. This TCR came from a young man in good health. The chain links TRBV30 to TRBJ1-3, with 8 bases lining up with TRBD1. The sequenced material came from blood. DNA of the CDR3: TGTGCCTGGGGGACAGGCCCTGGAAACACCATATATTTT. Residues: CAWGTGPGNTIYF.